Presented here are 23 T cell receptor beta chains from one specimen sequenced in a study of T cells in Graves' hyperthyroidism and ophthalmopathy. Amplification of TCR beta CDR3 regions was performed using RNA transcripts as template. HTBI primers were the set used in a first-round RT-PCR of the TCR CDR3. From the multiplex PCR reads, TCRdb called clonotypes with MiXCR, one entry per CDR3 protein. The sample records about 600,000 distinct CDR3 sequences, about 14% being singletons. The sequenced sample consisted of blood. All receptors derive from a woman in her forties or fifties with Graves' ophthalmopathy.

The chain joins TRBV6-1 to TRBJ2-5; D may be TRBD1 or TRBD2 (5 bases each). The CDR3 length is 11 residues. V was pared by 8 bases and J by 5 bases, with 9 bases between. Germline V gene sequence: CDR1 MNHNS, CDR2 SASEGT. CDR3 sequence (DNA): TGTGCCAGCCCAGAGGGGGAGACCCAGTACTTC. The encoded protein is CASPEGETQYF.

In its sample, this clonotype was seen many times. The chain combines TRBV7-9 with TRBJ2-7; 9 positions agree with TRBD1. Germline V lookup: CDR1 SEHNR, CDR2 FQNEAQ (reference sequence). The trim removed 6 bases at V and 2 bases at J, leaving 5 bases unmatched. The CDR3 runs 14 residues. The CDR3 sequence is CASRAGTGTYEQYF. The CDR3, as DNA: TGTGCCAGCAGGGCCGGGACAGGGACCTACGAGCAGTACTTC.

This clonotype has at least ten counts. The rearrangement uses TRBV7-8 and TRBJ2-1; tentatively, D is TRBD1 (6 bases). The CDR3 is 17 residues long. Germline V gene lookup returns CDR1 SGHVS and CDR2 FQNEAQ. Trimming left V 5 bases short and J 4 bases short, with 21 bases between. CDR3 DNA sequence: TGTGCCAGCAGCATCCCGGGGACATTAAGAGGGTACAATGAGCAGTTCTTC. Amino acids: CASSIPGTLRGYNEQFF. Complete variable domain (other parts from reference TRBV7-8 and TRBJ2-1): GAGVSQSPRYKVAKRGQDVALRCDPISGHVSLFWYQQALGQGPEFLTYFQNEAQLDKSGLPSDRFFAERPEGSVSTLKIQRTQQEDSAVYLCASSIPGTLRGYNEQFFGPGTRLTVL.

This clonotype was found many times. The chain uses TRBV7-3 and TRBJ2-7, with 8 bases fitting TRBD2. With V trimmed by 3 bases and J by 1 base, 2 bases remained unmatched. From germline, CDR1 is SGHTA and CDR2 FQGTGA. CDR3 length: 14 amino acids. CDR3 amino acids: CASSLAGGSYEQYF. In nucleotides, the CDR3 is TGTGCCAGCAGCTTGGCGGGAGGATCCTACGAGCAGTACTTC.

This clonotype was detected many times. This chain uses TRBV11-3 with TRBJ1-6; no clear D. The germline V gene encodes CDR1 SGHNT and CDR2 YENEEA. V shed 2 bases and J shed 0 bases, with 8 bases lying between them. The CDR3 length is 16 residues. This CDR3 is CASSLIPSSYNSPLHF. For the CDR3, the DNA is TGTGCCAGCAGCTTAATTCCCTCCTCCTATAATTCACCCCTCCACTTT.

This clonotype has a count of ten or more. The rearrangement links TRBV6-1 to TRBJ2-7, with TRBD1 as a possible D gene (6 bases). The germline V and J ends were trimmed by 8 bases and 6 bases, with 11 bases remaining between them. This CDR3 comprises 11 residues. The germline V gene encodes CDR1 MNHNS and CDR2 SASEGT. CDR3 residues: CASLDSSEQYF. The DNA of the CDR3 is TGTGCCAGCCTGGACAGCTCCGAGCAGTACTTC.

This clonotype was observed at least ten times. Written as DNA, the CDR3 is TGTGCCAGCAGTCCAGCCAGGACTACCTATACAGATACGCAGTATTTT. The encoded protein is CASSPARTTYTDTQYF. The chain is built from TRBV12-3 or TRBV12-4 and TRBJ2-3; TRBD2 might be the D (6 bases). CDR3 length equals 16 residues. V lost 5 bases, J lost 3 bases, and 18 bases lay in between.

Ten or more counts support this clonotype. The chain combines TRBV28 with TRBJ2-7; 10 bases are shared with TRBD2. The germline V gene encodes CDR1 MDHEN and CDR2 SYDVKM. The V and J ends lost 2 bases and 3 bases, in that order; junction bases with no gene match: 7. The CDR3 spans 16 residues. The CDR3 sequence is CASSLGLAGVFYEQYF. As DNA, the CDR3 is TGTGCCAGCAGTTTAGGGCTAGCGGGAGTTTTCTACGAGCAGTACTTC. Based on the CDR3 plus reference TRBV28 and TRBJ2-7, the full variable domain is DVKVTQSSRYLVKRTGEKVFLECVQDMDHENMFWYRQDPGLGLRLIYFSYDVKMKEKGDIPEGYSVSREKKERFSLILESASTNQTSMYLCASSLGLAGVFYEQYFGPGTRLTVT.

This clonotype occurred a few times. The chain joins TRBV10-3 to TRBJ2-2; D ambiguous. The CDR3 covers 13 residues. Trimming left V 3 bases short and J 7 bases short, with 9 bases between. Germline V gene lookup returns CDR1 ENHRY and CDR2 SYGVKD. CDR3: CAISDSDIGELFF. DNA of the CDR3: TGTGCCATCAGTGACAGTGATATCGGGGAGCTGTTTTTT.

This clonotype has just one count. The J gene is TRBJ2-2, the V gene TRBV19, with 9 bases that match TRBD2. Germline lookup yields CDR1 LNHDA and CDR2 SQIVND (reference sequence). The CDR3 extends over 15 amino acids. Losses at the gene ends were 10 bases for V and 2 bases for J; bases not matched to a gene: 8. CDR3 bases: TGTGCCACATCCCTAGCGGGACTCAACACCGGGGAGCTGTTTTTT. This gives the protein CATSLAGLNTGELFF.

A note on this clonotype: This may stem from a read error, because a much larger clone lies one nucleotide away. The V gene is TRBV28, the J gene TRBJ2-5; D call uncertain. The CDR3 has 17 residues. CDR1 MDHEN and CDR2 SYDVKM come from the germline V gene. The CDR3 reads CAGSFRGSRRGQETQYF. CDR3 nucleotide sequence: TGTGCCGGCAGTTTTCGAGGCAGCCGCAGAGGACAAGAGACCCAGTACTTC.

This clonotype was picked up many times. V is TRBV29-1 and J is TRBJ2-5, with D unclear. V gave up 2 bases and J gave up 5 bases, with 12 bases separating them. Germline CDR1 and CDR2: SQVTM and ANQGSEA. The CDR3 has 13 amino acids. The DNA of the CDR3 is TGCAGCGTTGAACGGCCCGCCCGGGAGACCCAGTACTTC. It codes for CSVERPARETQYF.

This sequence joins TRBV27 and TRBJ2-5, with a weak D call TRBD2 (6 bases). Trimming took off 1 base at V and 4 bases at J, with 10 bases between the two ends. Germline assignment: CDR1 MNHEY and CDR2 SMNVEV (reference sequence). The CDR3 is made up of 14 amino acids. CDR3 sequence reads: CASSLFGGAETQYF. The CDR3 coding sequence is TGTGCCAGCAGTTTATTTGGAGGGGCAGAGACCCAGTACTTC.

This clonotype has a count of ten or more. The chain uses TRBV2 and TRBJ1-5, with D possibly TRBD1 on 5 matching bases. The germline V gene encodes CDR1 SNHLY and CDR2 FYNNEI. There are 13 residues in the CDR3. Trimming took 3 bases from V and 7 from J, leaving 10 bases between them. CDR3 DNA: TGTGCCAGCAGTGACCAGGGTTGGCAGCCCCAGCATTTT. It yields the protein CASSDQGWQPQHF.

The V call is TRBV9, the J call TRBJ2-1; TRBD2 aligns across 9 bases. Per the germline V gene, CDR1 is SGDLS and CDR2 is YYNGEE. The ends lost 3 bases at V and 10 bases at J; junction bases unmatched: 11. The CDR3 runs to 15 residues. The CDR3 loop is CASSETGLAAGEQFF. DNA for the CDR3: TGTGCCAGCAGCGAAACGGGACTAGCTGCGGGCGAGCAGTTCTTC. The full variable domain, its missing parts supplied by reference TRBV9 and TRBJ2-1, is DSGVTQTPKHLITATGQRVTLRCSPRSGDLSVYWYQQSLDQGLQFLIQYYNGEERAKGNILERFSAQQFPDLHSELNLSSLELGDSALYFCASSETGLAAGEQFFGPGTRLTVL.

V is TRBV12-3 or TRBV12-4 and J is TRBJ1-1; D might be TRBD1 (5 bases). V was cut by 5 bases and J by 4 bases, with 11 bases left in between. This CDR3 spans 13 amino acids. The CDR3 coding sequence is TGTGCCAGCAGTCGCCAGGGTCTCACTGAAGCTTTCTTT. It is translated as CASSRQGLTEAFF.

The table lists this clonotype with a few counts. The chain uses TRBV7-9 and TRBJ1-5; the match to TRBD1 covers 9 bases. The germline V gene has CDR1 SEHNR and CDR2 FQNEAQ (reference sequence). J gave up 4 bases and V 3 bases, and 13 bases lay outside the gene matches. The length of the CDR3 is 18 residues. As DNA, the CDR3 is TGTGCCAGCAGCTTTTCACCGGGACAGGGAATGGGTAATCAGCCCCAGCATTTT. Translation: CASSFSPGQGMGNQPQHF.

In its sample, this clonotype was seen a few times. CDR3 nucleotide sequence: TGTGCCAGCAGTCCATGGGACAGCCAGAACACTGAAGCTTTCTTT. Its translation: CASSPWDSQNTEAFF. The genes are TRBV27 and TRBJ1-1; 7 nucleotides line up with TRBD1. CDR3 length: 15 amino acids. Germline V lookup: CDR1 MNHEY, CDR2 SMNVEV (reference sequence). V shed 5 bases and J 1 base; nucleotides not matched to a gene: 7.

The sample holds many counts of this clonotype. The J gene is TRBJ2-1, the V gene TRBV28, with TRBD1 identical over 8 bases. Per germline, CDR1 MDHEN and CDR2 SYDVKM. There are 14 residues in the CDR3. The trim removed 4 bases at V and 9 bases at J, leaving 8 bases unmatched. CDR3 protein: CASSSPGQASEQFF. In nucleotides, the CDR3 is TGTGCCAGCAGTTCTCCGGGACAGGCTAGTGAGCAGTTCTTC.

This clonotype was seen repeatedly, ten times or more. V usage is TRBV24-1 and J usage is TRBJ2-1, with D perhaps TRBD1 (7 bases). Germline loops: CDR1 KGHDR, CDR2 SFDVKD. Trimming took off 2 bases at V and 0 bases at J, with 10 bases between the two ends. The CDR3 is made up of 16 amino acids. The CDR3 region has the DNA TGTGCCACCAGTGATTCAGGGGGGTCCTCCTACAATGAGCAGTTCTTC. Translating gives CATSDSGGSSYNEQFF.

This clonotype was picked up many times. V usage is TRBV24-1 and J usage is TRBJ1-1; maybe TRBD1 (5 bases). V was trimmed by 4 bases and J by 1 base, leaving 12 bases between them. Germline V gene sequence: CDR1 KGHDR, CDR2 SFDVKD. CDR3 length equals 15 residues. The CDR3 here is CATSDPRGKNTEAFF. CDR3 DNA: TGTGCCACCAGTGACCCTCGGGGCAAGAACACTGAAGCTTTCTTT.

This clonotype turned up a few times. This chain connects TRBV4-1 to TRBJ2-1, with 7 bases fitting TRBD2. V shed 1 base, J shed 7 bases, and the junction held 10 bases outside the gene matches. This CDR3 has 16 amino acids. Germline V gene sequence: CDR1 MGHRA, CDR2 YSYEKL. CDR3 sequence reads: CASSQGGGSWDNEQFF. The CDR3 DNA reads as TGCGCCAGCAGCCAAGGTGGCGGGAGCTGGGATAATGAGCAGTTCTTC.

This clonotype occurred once. Germline and junction disagree at one end, which may indicate a read error. This sequence joins TRBV7-7 and TRBJ2-6; D might be TRBD1 (5 bases). The CDR3 has 16 amino acids. From germline, CDR1 is SSHAT and CDR2 FNYEAQ (reference sequence). CDR3 bases: TGTGCTAGCAGCCGACTTGGGGCCTCTGGGGCCAACGTCCTGACTTTC. It encodes CASSRLGASGANVLTF.